The 17 T cell receptor beta chains in this list originate from one sample, sequenced in a study of CD8 T cells in ankylosing spondylitis. The study, taken as a whole, reports: Characteristic, it appeared, of ankylosing spondylitis blood was a TCR beta motif of several highly homologous variants.

TCRdb itself ran the 5' RACE reads through MiXCR, one entry per CDR3 protein. Here the sample spans fewer than 400,000 distinct CDR3 sequences, approximately 20% being singletons. No antigen is known for these receptors. The sample was blood, either unsorted or a sorted T cell fraction (not recorded which). The source of these receptors is a male donor with ankylosing spondylitis.

The V gene is TRBV18, the J gene TRBJ2-1; D perhaps matches TRBD2 (6 bases). The CDR3 spans 16 residues. CDR1 is KGHSH, CDR2 LQKENI, per germline. V was pared by 6 bases and J by 0 bases, with 15 bases between. In nucleotides, the CDR3 is TGTGCCAGCTCTCTTAATAGCGGATACTCCTACAATGAGCAGTTCTTC. Amino acid sequence: CASSLNSGYSYNEQFF.

In its sample, this clonotype was seen a few times. The chain is built from TRBV5-1 and TRBJ2-2; 9 bases map to TRBD1. In germline, CDR1 is SGHRS, CDR2 YFSETQ. The length of the CDR3 is 16 residues. The trim removed 1 base at V and 1 base at J, leaving 2 bases unmatched. CDR3: CASSLRDRVNTGELFF. The CDR3 DNA sequence: TGCGCCAGCAGCTTGCGGGACAGGGTGAACACCGGGGAGCTGTTTTTT.

This clonotype was observed a few times. The chain has TRBV5-1 and TRBJ2-3; the match to TRBD1 covers 7 bases. The ends lost 7 bases at V and 2 bases at J; junction bases unmatched: 7. The length of the CDR3 is 14 residues. Germline CDR1 and CDR2: SGHRS and YFSETQ. CDR3 DNA: TGCGCCAGCGCGAGGACAGGACTCACAGATACGCAGTATTTT. Translation gives CASARTGLTDTQYF.

This clonotype was observed many times. V gene TRBV29-1 combines with J gene TRBJ1-1; unclear D gene. The CDR3 loop spans 12 amino acids. Per germline, CDR1 SQVTM and CDR2 ANQGSEA. V was cut by 7 bases and J by 4 bases, with 13 bases left in between. The CDR3 DNA is TGCAGCGGCCGAGCCTCGGGCACTGAAGCTTTCTTT. Its translation is CSGRASGTEAFF.

This clonotype has just a few counts. The gene calls are TRBV7-9 and TRBJ2-4; D is uncertain. The CDR3 is made up of 11 amino acids. Trimming shortened V by 5 bases and J by 8 bases, and 7 bases separated the two germline ends. Germline V CDR1 and CDR2: SEHNR, FQNEAQ (reference sequence). The CDR3 bases are TGTGCCAGCAGCCCCTTGGACATTCAGTACTTC. Protein product: CASSPLDIQYF.

This clonotype appeared a few times. This rearrangement joins TRBV7-2 to TRBJ1-1; TRBD1 is a possible D gene (6 bases). Germline V gene data show CDR1 as SGHTA and CDR2 as FQGNSA. The ends were cut back, 10 bases at V and 1 base at J, with 13 bases in the middle. This CDR3 spans 13 amino acids. Here the CDR3 DNA reads TGTGCCACCAAACAGGGTAGGAACACTGAAGCTTTCTTT. Its protein is CATKQGRNTEAFF. The full variable domain, in which reference TRBV7-2 and TRBJ1-1 provide the parts outside the CDR3, is GAGVSQSPSNKVTEKGKDVELRCDPISGHTALYWYRQSLGQGLEFLIYFQGNSAPDKSGLPSDRFSAERTGGSVSTLTIQRTQQEDSAVYLCATKQGRNTEAFFGQGTRLTVV.

The DNA for the CDR3 is TGCGCCAGCAGCTTGGAACTAGCGGGAGCTGGGGGTGAGCAGTTCTTC. Protein sequence: CASSLELAGAGGEQFF. This chain links TRBV5-1 with TRBJ2-1; 11 bases map to TRBD2. Germline CDR1 SGHRS, CDR2 YFSETQ. Unmatched junction bases numbered 8, after V lost 0 bases and J lost 9 bases. CDR3 size: 16 residues.

This clonotype has a handful of counts. The chain joins TRBV20-1 to TRBJ1-1, with D unresolved. V was cut by 0 bases and J by 2 bases, with 10 bases left in between. Per germline, CDR1 DFQATT and CDR2 SNEGSKA (reference sequence). The CDR3 length is 14 residues. The CDR3 DNA is TGCAGTGCTAGAGATGGGTCGAAAAACACTGAAGCTTTCTTT. Translation: CSARDGSKNTEAFF.

This clonotype was counted many times. This chain connects TRBV7-2 to TRBJ2-1; 13 bases are a match to TRBD2. This CDR3 contains 17 residues. CDR1 SGHTA and CDR2 FQGNSA come from the germline V gene. V shed 5 bases and J 7 bases; nucleotides not matched to a gene: 11. Here the CDR3 DNA reads TGTGCCAGCAGCCCCCCCCCGGGGACTAGCGGGAAGAATGAGCAGTTCTTC. Protein: CASSPPPGTSGKNEQFF.

This sequence joins TRBV29-1 and TRBJ2-6; D perhaps matches TRBD2 (5 bases). The CDR3 extends over 13 amino acids. V lost 7 bases and J lost 0, with 7 bases in between. The V gene's germline CDR1 is SQVTM and CDR2 ANQGSEA. The CDR3 nucleotides read TGCAGCGCCGAGGGCTCTGGGGCCAACGTCCTGACTTTC. Translated: CSAEGSGANVLTF.

There are many counts of this clonotype. The rearrangement uses TRBV7-3 and TRBJ2-7; TRBD2 matches 7 bases. J was trimmed by 0 bases and V by 6 bases; bases with no gene match: 8. The CDR3 loop spans 15 amino acids. Germline CDR1 SGHTA, CDR2 FQGTGA. CDR3 sequence: CASSSGEGSSYEQYF. The CDR3 coding sequence is TGTGCCAGCAGTAGTGGGGAGGGTTCCTCCTACGAGCAGTACTTC.

In its sample, this clonotype was seen a few times. The V and J genes are TRBV29-1 and TRBJ1-3; D unresolved. V was cut by 3 bases and J by 0 bases, with 9 bases left in between. Germline values: CDR1 SQVTM, CDR2 ANQGSEA. This CDR3 is built from 14 residues. The CDR3 sequence: CSVEPRSSGNTIYF. The CDR3 region has the DNA TGCAGCGTTGAGCCCCGAAGCTCTGGAAACACCATATATTTT.

The chain links TRBV19 to TRBJ1-2; 7 bases are a match to TRBD1. The J segment lost 0 bases and the V segment lost 7 bases, leaving 14 bases of the junction unmatched. Germline CDR1 is LNHDA and CDR2 is SQIVND (reference sequence). The CDR3 is 17 residues long. This chain's CDR3 is CASTKGAATLANYGYTF. CDR3 sequence (DNA): TGTGCCAGTACCAAGGGGGCAGCAACCTTAGCTAACTATGGCTACACCTTC. Drawing the rest from reference TRBV19 and TRBJ1-2, the complete variable domain is DGGITQSPKYLFRKEGQNVTLSCEQNLNHDAMYWYRQDPGQGLRLIYYSQIVNDFQKGDIAEGYSVSREKKESFPLTVTSAQKNPTAFYLCASTKGAATLANYGYTFGSGTRLTVV.

This sequence joins TRBV11-2 and TRBJ2-5; the D call may be TRBD1 or TRBD2 (5 bases each). The CDR3 sequence is 14 residues long. The V end was cut by 3 bases, the J end by 3 bases, with 11 bases between. Germline CDR1 is SGHAT and CDR2 is FQNNGV. CDR3 in amino acids: CASSLSRGKETQYF. DNA of the CDR3: TGTGCCAGCAGCTTGTCGAGGGGAAAAGAGACCCAGTACTTC.

The chain recombines TRBV3-1 with TRBJ2-7; no definite D call. Germline V lookup: CDR1 LGHDT, CDR2 YNNKEL (reference sequence). With 1 base removed from V and 6 bases from J, the gap between germline ends came to 7 bases. The CDR3 runs to 12 residues. CDR3 DNA: TGTGCCAGCAGCCAAGCGGAGTCCGAGCAGTACTTC. Translated, it gives CASSQAESEQYF.

This clonotype was seen at least ten times. This rearrangement joins TRBV29-1 to TRBJ2-7, with D uncertain. Trimming took off 1 base at V and 3 bases at J, with 7 bases between the two ends. Germline V lookup: CDR1 SQVTM, CDR2 ANQGSEA. The CDR3 runs 12 residues. CDR3 sequence reads: CSVEVFGYEQYF. In DNA, the CDR3 is TGCAGCGTTGAAGTATTCGGCTACGAGCAGTACTTC.

The sample holds a few counts of this clonotype. The genes are TRBV12-3 or TRBV12-4 and TRBJ1-1; TRBD1 is a possible D gene (6 bases). V was cut by 6 bases and J by 6 bases, with 14 bases left in between. CDR3 length equals 13 residues. This CDR3 reads CASSQTGSSEAFF. CDR3 sequence (DNA): TGTGCCAGCAGCCAAACAGGGTCCTCTGAAGCTTTCTTT.